The 28 T cell receptor beta chains given below trace back to one sample, sequenced in a study of tumor and adjacent non-tumor tissue in lung cancer (dated by TCRdb to the late 2010s). RNA was isolated from bulk, unsorted tissue, and RNA quality was assessed with a NanoDrop ND-1000 and an Agilent 2100. Distant non-tumor tissue taken more than 3 cm from the tumor edge was used as the normal lung sample. Libraries were constructed by multiplex PCR. Sequencing relied on an Illumina HiSeq 2500. TCRbeta libraries were built by three rounds of nested PCR using primers (Table S4), following protocols modified from ARM-PCR. The public reads were quality trimmed at Q25 with fastp and then assembled into clones with MiXCR by TCRdb, keeping productive beta chains. Identical CDR3 protein sequences are pooled into one entry, listed with their most common genes and DNA. Counted in this sample were 60,000 to 85,000 distinct CDR3 sequences; 76% of them appeared once. The biggest ten clones account for 35% to 50% of the sample.

Material for sequencing was distant non-tumor lung tissue. All receptors derive from a man aged 55-75 years with non-small cell lung cancer.

This clonotype was seen a few times. The junction does not match germline at one end; this may be a read error. The chain employs TRBV5-5 and TRBJ2-3, with D maybe TRBD2 (5 bases). Germline V CDR1 and CDR2: SGHKS, YYEKEE (reference sequence). This CDR3 is built from 15 residues. CDR3 sequence: CAGSQCGERPDTQYF. The CDR3 DNA is TGTGCCGGCAGCCAGTGCGGAGAGCGGCCAGATACGCAGTATTTT.

Concerning this clonotype itself: One end of the junction fails to match germline, which may point to a read error. This chain links TRBV5-4 with TRBJ2-1; possible D gene TRBD2, 6 bases. The CDR3 sequence is 13 residues long. The V gene's germline CDR1 is SGHNT and CDR2 YYREEE (reference sequence). The CDR3 loop is CAISLIAANEQFF. CDR3 sequence (DNA): TGTGCCATCAGCTTGATAGCGGCCAATGAGCAGTTCTTC.

For this clonotype: One end of the junction does not line up with germline, which may come from a read error. The chain is built from TRBV30 and TRBJ2-1; 9 bases match TRBD2. CDR1 and CDR2 from the germline V gene are GTSNPN and SVGIG (reference sequence). This CDR3 has 13 amino acids. The CDR3 DNA is TGTGTCTGGAGTATGCGGGAGGGTGGTGAGCTGTTCTTC. Translation: CVWSMREGGELFF.

Comment on this clonotype: The conserved phenylalanine or tryptophan normally closing the CDR3 is absent here, so this likely arose from a read error. This chain links TRBV6-1 with TRBJ1-1; D uncertain. The length of the CDR3 is 15 residues. The germline CDR1 and CDR2 sequences are MNHNS and SASEGT. CDR3 sequence reads: CTSTEDRGRDTEAFL. The CDR3 nucleotides read TGTACCAGCACCGAGGATCGCGGTAGGGACACTGAAGCTTTCCTT.

To note about this clonotype: The junction shows a germline mismatch at one end, possibly a read error. The V and J genes are TRBV4-1 and TRBJ1-3, with TRBD1 identical over 10 bases. The CDR3 is made up of 17 amino acids. Germline V CDR1 and CDR2: MGHRA, YSYEKL. The CDR3 DNA reads TGTGCCAGCAGCCAAGAGAGCACCGGGACAGGGGTGAACACCATATATTTT. It is translated as CASSQESTGTGVNTIYF.

This clonotype has only a few counts. With a much larger clone just one base away, this may be a read error. The rearrangement links TRBV20-1 to TRBJ2-1; TRBD2 aligns across 9 bases. The CDR3 loop spans 16 amino acids. The germline gives CDR1 DFQATT, CDR2 SNEGSKA (reference sequence). DNA for the CDR3: TGCAGTGCTGGAGAAAGCGGGAGGTCTCTTTACAATGAGCAGTTCTTC. Translating gives CSAGESGRSLYNEQFF.

This clonotype was counted a single time. CDR3 sequence (DNA): TGCAGCGTGGTCCCGGGACAGGGGGCGCGTATCTATGGGCGCACCTTC. Amino acid sequence: CSVVPGQGARIYGRTF. This chain connects TRBV29-1 to TRBJ1-2; 12 bases match TRBD1. The V and J ends lost 6 bases and 13 bases, in that order; junction bases with no gene match: 21. The germline V gene encodes CDR1 SQVTM and CDR2 ANQGSEA. This CDR3 spans 16 amino acids.

Worth noting for this clonotype: Since the CDR3 does not end with the conserved phenylalanine or tryptophan, this likely comes from a read error. This chain uses TRBV14 with TRBJ2-1; TRBD2 is a possible D gene (5 bases). Germline assignment: CDR1 SGHDN and CDR2 FVKESK. The CDR3 covers 13 residues. CDR3 residues: CASSQEAGDEQFL. DNA for the CDR3: TGCGCCAGCAGCCAAGAGGCCGGGGATGAGCAGTTCCTC.

The V and J genes are TRBV5-1 and TRBJ2-3; 13 bases fit TRBD2. The V gene end was trimmed by 7 bases and the J gene end by 4 bases; junction bases not matched to a gene: 9. Germline V gives CDR1 SGHRS, CDR2 YFSETQ. This CDR3 has 16 amino acids. The CDR3 sequence: CASGWTSGSRSDTQYF. The CDR3 coding sequence is TGCGCCAGCGGATGGACTAGCGGGAGTAGGTCAGATACGCAGTATTTT.

With respect to this clonotype: Because it lacks the conserved phenylalanine or tryptophan at the end, this CDR3 is likely a read error. The chain couples TRBV5-1 to TRBJ2-5, with 7 positions matching TRBD2. The length of the CDR3 is 15 residues. In germline, CDR1 is SGHRS, CDR2 YFSETQ. CDR3 sequence: CASSSSAGVEETQYY. CDR3 sequence (DNA): TGCGCCAGTAGCTCCAGTGCGGGAGTAGAAGAGACCCAGTACTAC.

This chain uses TRBV12-3 or TRBV12-4 with TRBJ1-3; D gene ambiguous. V was trimmed by 3 bases and J by 0 bases, leaving 9 bases between them. The CDR3 is made up of 15 amino acids. CDR3 loop: CASSLGRYSGNTIYF. CDR3 coding DNA: TGTGCCAGCAGTTTGGGCAGATACTCTGGAAACACCATATATTTT.

As for this clonotype: Lacking the conserved final phenylalanine or tryptophan, this CDR3 likely reflects a read error. The V call is TRBV29-1, the J call TRBJ1-5, with a weak D call TRBD1 (5 bases). The CDR3 is 13 residues long. Germline lookup yields CDR1 SQVTM and CDR2 ANQGSEA. The CDR3 bases are TGTAGTGTTGCTCCAGGGCGAGATCAGCCCCAGCATATT. Encoded protein: CSVAPGRDQPQHI.

Only a few counts were recorded for this clonotype. The chain carries TRBV6-5 and TRBJ1-4, with 8 bases aligning to TRBD1. V lost 6 bases and J lost 3; bases outside the gene matches: 12. The CDR3 covers 17 residues. Germline V gene lookup returns CDR1 MNHEY and CDR2 SVGAGI. CDR3 protein: CASSHLNPGGSNEKLFF. CDR3 nucleotides: TGTGCCAGCAGCCATCTTAATCCAGGGGGCTCTAATGAAAAACTGTTTTTT.

The chain carries TRBV6-6 and TRBJ1-4; D is undetermined. This CDR3 has 16 residues. The V and J ends lost 8 bases and 8 bases respectively, with 24 bases between them. Germline CDR1 and CDR2: MNHNY and SVGAGI (reference sequence). CDR3 DNA: TGTGCCAGCTTCGGGCGAGGGAGTGCTGGGCGAGAAAAACTGTTTTTT. This sequence encodes CASFGRGSAGREKLFF.

This clonotype was observed a single time. V usage is TRBV12-3 or TRBV12-4 and J usage is TRBJ2-2; perhaps TRBD2 as D (6 bases). The CDR3 length is 14 residues. The CDR3 coding sequence is TGTACTAGCAGTTTGAATCTGGACACCGGGGAGCTGTTTTTT. Protein: CTSSLNLDTGELFF.

The V call is TRBV2, the J call TRBJ1-2; 8 nucleotides line up with TRBD1. V lost 6 bases to trimming and J lost 7 bases; unmatched junction nucleotides: 7. Germline V gene sequence: CDR1 SNHLY, CDR2 FYNNEI. The CDR3 runs to 13 residues. The CDR3 here is CASREDREGGYTF. The CDR3 bases are TGTGCCAGCAGAGAGGACAGGGAGGGTGGCTACACCTTC.

This clonotype was counted ten times or more. The rearrangement uses TRBV20-1 and TRBJ1-2, with D unresolved. In germline, CDR1 is DFQATT, CDR2 SNEGSKA (reference sequence). Trimming cost V 0 bases and J 6 bases, with 14 bases left between them. This CDR3 has 14 residues. CDR3 amino acids: CSARDLSENHGYTF. Here the CDR3 DNA reads TGCAGTGCTAGAGATCTCTCGGAAAATCATGGCTACACCTTC.

Comment on this clonotype: The conserved final phenylalanine or tryptophan is absent from the CDR3, which likely points to a read error. The genes are TRBV4-2 and TRBJ2-7; D remains unclear. CDR3 length equals 14 residues. CDR1 and CDR2 (germline): LGHNA, YNFKEQ. In DNA, the CDR3 is TGTGACAGCAGCCCGACATGGGGTAGGGACGAGCAGTACCTC. Translating gives CDSSPTWGRDEQYL.

This clonotype was seen more than once but under ten times. This CDR3 is missing its conserved last phenylalanine or tryptophan, likely due to a read error. The chain couples TRBV12-3 or TRBV12-4 to TRBJ2-5; D not certain. V lost 9 bases to trimming and J lost 0 bases, with 11 bases between them. The CDR3 consists of 13 residues. The CDR3 loop is CASSGDYQETQYL. The CDR3 DNA is TGTGCCAGTAGTGGAGATTACCAAGAGACCCAGTACCTC.

This sequence joins TRBV6-1 and TRBJ2-6; D not certain. The CDR3 extends over 14 amino acids. The germline CDR1 and CDR2 sequences are MNHNS and SASEGT. With 10 bases removed from V and 5 bases from J, the gap between germline ends came to 15 bases. For the CDR3, the DNA is TGTGCCAACAGACCCGAGGCGTGGGCCAACGTCCTGACTTTC. This codes for CANRPEAWANVLTF.

As for this clonotype: A read error may produce the germline difference seen at one junction end. The V gene is TRBV20-1, the J gene TRBJ2-7; D could derive from TRBD1 or TRBD2 (7 bases each). CDR3 length: 16 residues. The germline V gene encodes CDR1 DFQATT and CDR2 SNEGSKA (reference sequence). The DNA for the CDR3 is TGCAGTTCTAGAGTACCAGGGGGAGGGTACAGCTACGAGCAGTACTTC. This codes for CSSRVPGGGYSYEQYF.

The rearrangement links TRBV29-1 to TRBJ1-2; D is unresolved. Germline loops: CDR1 SQVTM, CDR2 ANQGSEA. The CDR3 loop spans 12 amino acids. Trimming took off 8 bases at V and 5 bases at J, with 15 bases between the two ends. CDR3 nucleotide sequence: TGCAGCCTTGCGCCGTCAAATTATGGCTACACCTTC. Translated: CSLAPSNYGYTF.

On this clonotype: Relative to the germline gene, one junction end is altered; a read error may explain this. The V call is TRBV29-1, the J call TRBJ2-1; 9 bases align to TRBD1. Per germline, CDR1 SQVTM and CDR2 ANQGSEA. This CDR3 has 16 residues. DNA for the CDR3: TGCAGCGTTGAAGTCCCGGCCGGGACAGGGTTCAATGAGCAAGTCTTC. It specifies CSVEVPAGTGFNEQVF.

With respect to this clonotype: No conserved phenylalanine or tryptophan ends this CDR3, so it is likely a read error. V is TRBV5-4 and J is TRBJ1-5; weak D call: TRBD1 (5 bases). Germline values: CDR1 SGHNT, CDR2 YYREEE (reference sequence). The CDR3 is 14 amino acids. The CDR3, as DNA: TGTGCCAGCAGCCGGGGGGGACTTGGTCAGCTCCAGCATCTT. Amino acids: CASSRGGLGQLQHL.

The chain employs TRBV20-1 and TRBJ1-1; maybe TRBD1 (5 bases). V lost 2 bases, J lost 5 bases, and 15 bases lay in between. This CDR3 region has 14 residues. The germline V gene has CDR1 DFQATT and CDR2 SNEGSKA (reference sequence). The CDR3 DNA sequence: TGCAGTGCTAGACTCTACAACAGGTGGACTGAAGCTTTCTTT. Translated: CSARLYNRWTEAFF.

Of note for this clonotype: This could be a read error, since a much larger clone is one nucleotide away. The chain has TRBV6-5 and TRBJ1-5; D is unresolved. V was pared by 6 bases and J by 2 bases, with 14 bases between. Germline CDR1 reads MNHEY; CDR2 reads SVGAGI. The CDR3 sequence is 15 residues long. CDR3 sequence (DNA): TGTGCCAGCAGCCGTACAGTTGGTTGCAATCAGCCCCAGCATTTT. It specifies CASSRTVGCNQPQHF.

This clonotype was found many times. This chain connects TRBV20-1 to TRBJ2-2, with 9 bases fitting TRBD1. The junction had 8 bases not matched to a gene; V was cut back by 0 bases and J by 0 bases. The CDR3 extends over 18 amino acids. Germline values: CDR1 DFQATT, CDR2 SNEGSKA (reference sequence). CDR3 coding DNA: TGCAGTGCTAGAGATGGGTTTGGGACAGGGACGAACACCGGGGAGCTGTTTTTT. This encodes CSARDGFGTGTNTGELFF.

This chain links TRBV5-1 with TRBJ2-7, with TRBD2 matching 8 bases. Germline assignment: CDR1 SGHRS and CDR2 YFSETQ. V lost 10 bases and J lost 5; bases outside the gene matches: 14. This CDR3 is 14 amino acids long. CDR3 amino acids: CACSLETSDHEQYF. DNA of the CDR3: TGCGCCTGTAGCTTGGAGACTAGCGACCACGAGCAGTACTTC.